Here is one T cell receptor (beta chain) with its context. This receptor's antigen is unknown. No base qualities exist here, and no much larger clone lies one base off it. In the germline V gene, CDR1 corresponds to KGHDR and CDR2 to SFDVKD. The CDR3 holds 18 amino acids from the cysteine to the phenylalanine. Here the CDR3 DNA is all that survives: 54 bases in frame from base 1. The entry originates in a study of blood T cell repertoires in COVID-19 (TCRdb year 2020). For the study in its entirety: The collaborator samples originated in the United States, Italy and Spain and spanned the acute and convalescent phases of COVID-19. The material from the prospective study consisted of cDNA or gDNA derived from T cells, B-cell-depleted T cells, or PBMCs. Subjects who had been exposed to COVID-19, were actively infected with it, or had recovered from it provided the deeply sampled blood TCRbeta repertoires that made up the dataset. A freely available public database, intended as a resource for researchers studying the immune response to SARS-CoV-2, is where the repertoires were released. Samples were obtained from the ongoing ImmuneRACE study (first 160 participants) and from 1,254 subjects provided by 6 global collaborators. The sample metadata nearly always contained a de-identified subject ID, COVID-19 status, age in years and sex. Where available, HLA class I and class II types were obtained from metadata supplied by the sample provider rather than from assay-based typing. Study-wide conclusions, independent of this receptor: How much clinical and demographic metadata was included differed by source and by participant, and the metadata was provided uncurated.

The collaborating institutions used their own protocols to collect whole blood in K2EDTA tubes. For TCRbeta analysis, collaborator samples were shipped as frozen whole blood, as isolated PBMCs, or as DNA extracted from either sample type. The immunoSEQ Assay, a bias-controlled multiplex PCR, was used to amplify TCRbeta CDR3 regions from genomic DNA. From the authors' description of their analysis: Nucleated cell counts per sample were estimated from amplification of reference gene primers within the assay. To quantify the absolute abundance of each unique TCRbeta CDR3 rearrangement, sequence reads were collapsed and filtered. For each sample, productive Simpson clonality was calculated by taking the square root of Simpson's diversity index across productive rearrangements. TCRdb obtained this table from immuneACCESS and retained in-frame rearrangements with V and J assigned. These tables miss some clones; where compared with another copy, unresolved V genes account for less than half of the shortfall, and the remainder is unexplained. D and trimming were read from the DNA, whereas the V and J calls and clone size are those reported in that table. For this sample the table gives fewer than 200,000 clones, of which about 87% were detected only once. The ten largest clones represent roughly 25% of the sample.

Recombination joined TRBV24-1 with TRBJ1-3; a tentative D call is TRBD1 (6 bases match). This receptor was obtained from a man in his 60s with acute or convalescent COVID-19. The sample comprised peripheral blood. The nucleotide sequence reads as follows: TGTACTCTCCGAGGACAGCGGTGGGGACTAACCTCTGGAAACACCATATATTTT. This encodes CTLRGQRWGLTSGNTIYF.